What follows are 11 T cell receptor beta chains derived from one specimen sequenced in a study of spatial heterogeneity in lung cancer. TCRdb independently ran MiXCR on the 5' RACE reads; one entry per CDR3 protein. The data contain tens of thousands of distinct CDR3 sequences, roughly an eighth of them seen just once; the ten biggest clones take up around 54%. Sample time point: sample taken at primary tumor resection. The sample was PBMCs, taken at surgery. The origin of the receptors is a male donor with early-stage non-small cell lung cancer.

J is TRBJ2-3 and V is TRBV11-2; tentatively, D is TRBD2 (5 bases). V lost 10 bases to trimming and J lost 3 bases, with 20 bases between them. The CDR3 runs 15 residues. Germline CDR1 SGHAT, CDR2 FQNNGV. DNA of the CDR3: TGTGCCACCGCGTCTGTTAGAGGGCGAACAGATACGCAGTATTTT. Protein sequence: CATASVRGRTDTQYF.

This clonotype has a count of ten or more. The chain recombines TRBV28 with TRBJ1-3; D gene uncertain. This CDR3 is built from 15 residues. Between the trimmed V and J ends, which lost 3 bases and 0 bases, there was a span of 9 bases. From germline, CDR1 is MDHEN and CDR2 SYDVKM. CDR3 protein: CASSFGFYSGNTIYF. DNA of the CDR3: TGTGCCAGCAGTTTCGGCTTTTACTCTGGAAACACCATATATTTT.

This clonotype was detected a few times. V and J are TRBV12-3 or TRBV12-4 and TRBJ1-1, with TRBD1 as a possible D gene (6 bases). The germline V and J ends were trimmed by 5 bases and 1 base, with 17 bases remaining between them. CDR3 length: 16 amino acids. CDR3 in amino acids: CASSPPRGAGNTEAFF. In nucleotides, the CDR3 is TGTGCCAGCAGTCCCCCCCGGGGGGCGGGGAACACTGAAGCTTTCTTT.

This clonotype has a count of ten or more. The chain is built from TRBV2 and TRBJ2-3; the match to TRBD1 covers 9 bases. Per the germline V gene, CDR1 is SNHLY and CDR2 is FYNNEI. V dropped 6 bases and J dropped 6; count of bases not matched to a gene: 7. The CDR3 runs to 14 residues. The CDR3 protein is CASRDRGGGDTQYF. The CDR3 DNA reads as TGTGCCAGCAGGGACAGGGGAGGAGGGGATACGCAGTATTTT.

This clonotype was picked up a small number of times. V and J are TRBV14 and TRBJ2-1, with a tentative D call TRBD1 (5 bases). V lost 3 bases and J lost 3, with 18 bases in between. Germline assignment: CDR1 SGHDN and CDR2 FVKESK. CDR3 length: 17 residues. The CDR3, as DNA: TGTGCCAGCAGCCATACTAAGGGCAGGACACTCTACAATGAGCAGTTCTTC. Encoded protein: CASSHTKGRTLYNEQFF.

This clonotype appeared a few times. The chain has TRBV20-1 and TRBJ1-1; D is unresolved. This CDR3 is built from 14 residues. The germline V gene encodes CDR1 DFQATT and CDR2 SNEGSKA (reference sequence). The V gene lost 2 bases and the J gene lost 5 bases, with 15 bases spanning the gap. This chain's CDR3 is CSARPVAAWTEAFF. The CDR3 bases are TGCAGTGCTAGACCGGTAGCAGCGTGGACTGAAGCTTTCTTT.

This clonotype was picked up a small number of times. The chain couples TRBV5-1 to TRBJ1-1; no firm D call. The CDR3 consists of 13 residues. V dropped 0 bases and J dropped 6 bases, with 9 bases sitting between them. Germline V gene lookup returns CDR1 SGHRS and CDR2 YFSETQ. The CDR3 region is CASSLVRTSEAFF. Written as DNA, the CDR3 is TGCGCCAGCAGCTTGGTCAGGACTTCTGAAGCTTTCTTT.

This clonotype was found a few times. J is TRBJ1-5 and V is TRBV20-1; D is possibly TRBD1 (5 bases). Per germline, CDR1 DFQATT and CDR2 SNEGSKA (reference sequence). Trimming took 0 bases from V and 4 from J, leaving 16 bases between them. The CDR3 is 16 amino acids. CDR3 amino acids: CSARDWGLGENQPQHF. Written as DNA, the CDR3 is TGCAGTGCTAGAGATTGGGGCCTGGGGGAGAATCAGCCCCAGCATTTT.

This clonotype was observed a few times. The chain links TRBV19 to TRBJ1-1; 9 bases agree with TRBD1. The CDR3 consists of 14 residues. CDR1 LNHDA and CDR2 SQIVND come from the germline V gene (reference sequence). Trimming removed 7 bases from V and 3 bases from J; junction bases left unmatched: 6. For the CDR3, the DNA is TGTGCCAGTACCCCGACAGGGGGGTACACTGAAGCTTTCTTT. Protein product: CASTPTGGYTEAFF.

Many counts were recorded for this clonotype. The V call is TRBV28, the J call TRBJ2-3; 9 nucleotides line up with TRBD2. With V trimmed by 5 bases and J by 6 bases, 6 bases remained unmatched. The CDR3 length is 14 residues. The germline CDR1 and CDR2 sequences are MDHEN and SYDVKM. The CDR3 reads CASSPGLARDTQYF. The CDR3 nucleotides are TGTGCCAGCAGTCCAGGACTAGCGAGGGATACGCAGTATTTT.

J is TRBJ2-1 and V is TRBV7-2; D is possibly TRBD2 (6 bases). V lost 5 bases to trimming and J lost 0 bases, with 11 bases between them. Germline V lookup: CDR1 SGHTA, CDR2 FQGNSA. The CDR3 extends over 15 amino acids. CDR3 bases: TGTGCCAGCAGCGAGGGACTTACCTCCTACAATGAGCAGTTCTTC. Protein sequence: CASSEGLTSYNEQFF. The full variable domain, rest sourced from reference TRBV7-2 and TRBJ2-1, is GAGVSQSPSNKVTEKGKDVELRCDPISGHTALYWYRQSLGQGLEFLIYFQGNSAPDKSGLPSDRFSAERTGGSVSTLTIQRTQQEDSAVYLCASSEGLTSYNEQFFGPGTRLTVL.